This TCR beta chain was retrieved from a study of control samples from healthy donors and cancer patients. The V end was cut by 1 base, the J end by 2 bases, with 5 bases between. There are 13 residues in the CDR3. Per germline, CDR1 MDHEN and CDR2 SYDVKM. Using immunoSEQ multiplex PCR, the repertoire was profiled, and TCRdb retains in-frame clones only, with some absent. Of about 170,000 clones in the sample, about 87% were seen once. Sequencing was performed on blood. The sequence derives from a man aged 25 to 40 in good health. The genes are TRBV28 and TRBJ2-5; no definite D call. As DNA, the CDR3 is TGTGCCAGCAGTTTATCCCCGCAAGAGACCCAGTACTTC. This translates into CASSLSPQETQYF.